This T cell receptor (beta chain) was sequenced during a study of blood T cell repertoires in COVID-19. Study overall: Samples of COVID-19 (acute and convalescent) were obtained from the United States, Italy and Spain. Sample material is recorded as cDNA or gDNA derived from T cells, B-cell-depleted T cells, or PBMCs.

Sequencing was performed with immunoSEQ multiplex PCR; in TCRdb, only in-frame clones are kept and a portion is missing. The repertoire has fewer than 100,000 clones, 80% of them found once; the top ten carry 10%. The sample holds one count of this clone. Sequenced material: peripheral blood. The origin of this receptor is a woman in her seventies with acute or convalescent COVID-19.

CDR3 sequence (DNA): TGTGCCAGTAGGCAGGGGGGCAATCAGCCCCAGCATTTT. As protein: CASRQGGNQPQHF. The chain couples TRBV19 to TRBJ1-5; TRBD1 agrees at 7 bases. CDR1 is LNHDA, CDR2 SQIVND, per germline (reference sequence). CDR3 size: 13 residues. V shed 6 bases and J 2 bases; nucleotides not matched to a gene: 1.